The clone carrying this T cell receptor beta chain has just a few counts. What it binds is not known. Sequenced by immunoSEQ multiplex PCR; TCRdb stores in-frame clones only, minus some. The table records roughly 70,000 clones, 75% to 95% of them present only once. Germline V lookup: CDR1 SGHTA, CDR2 FQGNSA. V shed 6 bases and J 4 bases; nucleotides not matched to a gene: 8. The length of the CDR3 is 15 residues. This sample was taken from a study of T cell responses to AZD1222 COVID-19 vaccine. Study outcomes and limitations: Along spike, vaccine-associated CD4 TCRs were found throughout, with dominance at 160-218 and 743-854. Elevations in Spike-specific TCR breadth and depth followed administration of two AZD1222 doses.

Sequencing was performed on peripheral blood, taken 28 days after the second dose of the MenACWY control vaccine. The clonotype comes from an adult who received the MenACWY meningococcal vaccine as a control. The chain links TRBV7-2 to TRBJ2-1, with 8 positions matching TRBD2. This chain's CDR3 is CASSQLAETYNEQFF. The CDR3 nucleotides are TGTGCCAGCAGTCAACTAGCGGAGACTTACAATGAGCAGTTCTTC.